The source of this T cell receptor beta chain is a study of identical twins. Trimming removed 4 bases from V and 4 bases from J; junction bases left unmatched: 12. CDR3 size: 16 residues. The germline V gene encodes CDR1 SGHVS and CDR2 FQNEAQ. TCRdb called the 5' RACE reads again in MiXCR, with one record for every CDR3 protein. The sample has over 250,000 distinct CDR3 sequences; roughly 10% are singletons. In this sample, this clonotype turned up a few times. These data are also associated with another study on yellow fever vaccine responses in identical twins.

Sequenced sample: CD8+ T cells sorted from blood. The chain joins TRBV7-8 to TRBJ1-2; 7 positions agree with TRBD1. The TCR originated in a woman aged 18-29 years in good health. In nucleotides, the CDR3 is TGTGCCAGCAGCTCCCGGCTAGACAGGGCAACCTATGGCTACACCTTC. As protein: CASSSRLDRATYGYTF.